The source of this T cell receptor (beta chain) is a study of siplizumab effects on memory and regulatory T cells. Measured with immunoSEQ multiplex PCR; TCRdb has only the in-frame clones, and not every one. The sample has 90,000 to 120,000 clones, 85% to 95% seen once. Germline CDR1 is SGDLS and CDR2 is YYNGEE. This CDR3 is built from 14 residues. Trimming cost V 5 bases and J 2 bases, with 12 bases left between them. On this clone: Its antigen is unidentified.

Regarding the study as a whole: Most proliferating CD4+ or CD8+ clones, roughly 80-97%, had no naive or memory assignment. The average Treg-derived proportion among mappable alloreactive CD4+ clones was 65% to 75% with siplizumab versus 26.9% in controls. Of the alloreactive clones, only a minor fraction mapped to unstimulated subsets.

This TCR derives from a human donor in good health. Sequencing was carried out using Tregs sorted from blood. The rearrangement joins TRBV9 to TRBJ2-3; D uncertain. CDR3 region: CASSSRALTDTQYF. The CDR3 DNA reads as TGTGCCAGCAGTTCCCGGGCCCTCACAGATACGCAGTATTTT.